The entry that follows covers one TCR beta chain sequence. Its antigen is not identified. This sample is drawn from a study of post-analysis software for immune sequencing data. Background on the study: Patients had relapsing-remitting, secondary progressive or progressive-relapsing multiple sclerosis; some lacked subtype.

This CDR3 has 16 amino acids. The germline V gene has CDR1 ENHRY and CDR2 SYGVKD. V lost 3 bases, J lost 8 bases, and 17 bases lay in between. Prepared libraries of TCR beta cDNA carried unique molecular identifiers. Starting from around 1 to 10 million T cells, the study yielded 450,000 to 500,000 cDNA molecules. TCRdb reprocessed the PCR reads via MiXCR and lists one record per CDR3 protein. The data show hundreds of thousands of distinct CDR3 sequences, roughly 27% seen once. Study-level points and caveats: The study found TRBV5-6, TRBV5-1 and TRBV20-1 among about five TRBV segments more frequent in patients than controls. Normalized Chao1 diversity was significantly lower in multiple sclerosis patients than in controls. Under the F measure, samples that were prepared in one batch clustered strongly together.

The sequencing input was blood. V is TRBV10-3 and J is TRBJ1-6; D is ambiguous. The TCR comes from a girl aged 5-17 years with multiple sclerosis. The CDR3 here is CAISDPNRSRDSPLHF. The DNA of the CDR3 is TGTGCCATCAGTGACCCGAACCGGTCAAGGGATTCACCCCTCCACTTT.